Listed below are T cell receptor beta chains from one sample, sequenced in a study of blood T cell repertoires in COVID-19. Here immunoSEQ multiplex PCR was the method, and the copy in TCRdb shows in-frame clones only, minus some. The sample holds about 59,000 clones, more than 85% seen once. The specimen was peripheral blood. The source is an elderly man in a cohort sampled during active COVID-19. Each CDR3 is given with its conserved first and last residue. Fields, in order: clone size, J gene, V gene, D gene, CDR3 protein, CDR3 DNA. A D gene is named only where the DNA matches it firmly. Where a row states a size, it is once, few, many or the class of an expanded clone; other rows omit it.

-,TRBJ2-7,TRBV7-8,TRBD1,CASSPGQPYEQYF,TGTGCCAGCAGCCCGGGACAGCCCTACGAGCAGTACTTC
-,TRBJ1-4,TRBV20-1,TRBD1,CSASGTGEEKLFF,TGCAGTGCTAGTGGCACAGGGGAGGAAAAACTGTTTTTT
-,TRBJ1-1,TRBV10-2,-,CASSVRGTEAFF,TGCGCCAGCAGTGTTCGGGGCACTGAAGCTTTCTTT
few,TRBJ2-5,TRBV24-1,-,CATSDGTLETQYF,TGTGCCACCAGTGATGGGACTCTAGAGACCCAGTACTTC
-,TRBJ2-7,TRBV5-1,TRBD2,CASSLITSGGHEQYF,TGCGCCAGCAGCTTGATAACTAGCGGGGGCCACGAGCAGTACTTC
-,TRBJ1-1,TRBV21-1,-,CASSKLVRGRNTEAFF,TGTGCCAGCAGCAAACTCGTAAGGGGCAGGAACACTGAAGCTTTCTTT
-,TRBJ1-1,TRBV5-6,-,CASSHWTVLNTEAFF,TGTGCCAGCAGCCATTGGACAGTCCTGAACACTGAAGCTTTCTTT
-,TRBJ2-3,TRBV5-6,-,CASSGLSAGTQYF,TGTGCCAGCAGCGGACTCTCTGCGGGTACGCAGTATTTT
-,TRBJ2-5,TRBV1,-,CTSSLEGQAYQETQYF,TGCACCAGCAGCCTGGAAGGACAGGCGTACCAAGAGACCCAGTACTTC
-,TRBJ2-7,TRBV18,TRBD1,CASSPFTGGGNEQYF,TGTGCCAGCTCACCCTTTACAGGGGGCGGGAACGAGCAGTACTTC
-,TRBJ2-1,TRBV2,TRBD2,CASNLLAGSSYNEQFF,TGTGCCAGCAACTTACTAGCGGGGAGCTCCTACAATGAGCAGTTCTTC
-,TRBJ2-7,TRBV5-1,TRBD1,CASSLAGTGAHEQYF,TGCGCCAGCAGCTTGGCGGGGACAGGGGCCCACGAGCAGTACTTC
-,TRBJ2-5,TRBV6-5,TRBD1,CASSWTGGQETQYF,TGTGCCAGCAGTTGGACAGGGGGCCAGGAGACCCAGTACTTC
once,TRBJ2-7,TRBV5-6,TRBD1,CASTSRTGSYEQYF,TGTGCCAGCACCAGCAGGACAGGCTCCTACGAGCAGTACTTC
-,TRBJ1-3,TRBV19,-,CASSIKWTDGNTIYF,TGTGCCAGTAGTATAAAATGGACAGATGGAAACACCATATATTTT
-,TRBJ2-3,TRBV7-2,TRBD2,CASSLAPGGTDTQYF,TGTGCCAGCAGCTTAGCACCGGGAGGAACAGATACGCAGTATTTT
-,TRBJ2-1,TRBV2,TRBD1,CASSEEGTAYNEQFF,TGTGCCAGCAGTGAAGAAGGGACAGCTTACAATGAGCAGTTCTTC
-,TRBJ1-5,TRBV3-1/TRBV3-2,-,CASSHRGAYNQPQHF,TGTGCCAGCAGCCACCGAGGCGCCTACAATCAGCCCCAGCATTTT
-,TRBJ1-2,TRBV5-6,TRBD1,CASSLQGGPSYGYTF,TGTGCCAGCAGCTTACAAGGGGGCCCCTCCTATGGCTACACCTTC
-,TRBJ1-4,TRBV2,TRBD1,CASSRDRGDEKLFF,TGTGCCAGCAGTCGGGACAGGGGAGACGAAAAACTGTTTTTT
-,TRBJ1-3,TRBV5-6,TRBD1,CASSFTGAGNTIYF,TGTGCCAGCAGCTTTACAGGGGCTGGAAACACCATATATTTT
-,TRBJ1-5,TRBV30,TRBD1,CAWSVPGQGGQPQHF,TGTGCCTGGAGTGTACCTGGACAGGGCGGCCAGCCCCAGCATTTT
-,TRBJ2-5,TRBV12-5,TRBD2,CASGPRTSGYQETQYF,TGTGCTAGTGGCCCCAGGACTAGCGGTTACCAAGAGACCCAGTACTTC
once,TRBJ2-2,TRBV27,-,CASSTVGPGELFF,TGTGCCAGCTCGACCGTGGGGCCCGGGGAGCTGTTTTTT
-,TRBJ2-6,TRBV18,-,CASSPPTFSGANVLTF,TGTGCCAGCTCACCCCCTACTTTCTCTGGGGCCAACGTCCTGACTTTC
-,TRBJ2-1,TRBV5-1,-,CASSLDGAYNEQFF,TGCGCCAGCAGCTTGGATGGAGCCTACAATGAGCAGTTCTTC
few,TRBJ1-5,TRBV4-2,TRBD1,CASSPFLQGPGPQHF,TGTGCCAGCAGCCCCTTTTTACAGGGGCCAGGGCCCCAGCATTTT
-,TRBJ1-2,TRBV25-1,TRBD1,CASSEQGVPNYGYTF,TGTGCCAGCAGTGAGCAGGGGGTCCCTAACTATGGCTACACCTTC